This entry lists 10 T cell receptor beta chains sequenced from one sample in a study of T cell changes during pregnancy in multiple sclerosis (dated 2019 in TCRdb). Libraries were built with the immunoSEQ multiplex PCR assay. TCRdb took this table from immuneACCESS and kept in-frame rearrangements with V and J called. Such tables lack part of the clones; where checked against another copy, unresolved V genes explain under half of the gap, and the rest is unexplained. The sample includes 88,000 or so clones, with about 90% observed a single time. The ten largest clones capture 2.6% of the sample. Sequenced material: peripheral blood, taken before pregnancy. The receptors were gathered from a female donor with multiple sclerosis, enrolled in a pregnancy study.

V and J are TRBV23-1 and TRBJ2-7, with a possible D match to TRBD1 (6 bases). TRBV23-1 is noted as an ORF with a role that remains uncertain. The germline V and J ends were trimmed by 6 bases and 2 bases, with 17 bases remaining between them. The CDR3 has 15 amino acids. For the CDR3, the DNA is TGCGCCAGCAGGAACACGGGACACACCCCCTACGAGCAGTACTTC. Amino acid sequence: CASRNTGHTPYEQYF.

The V and J genes are TRBV7-2 and TRBJ1-2; no clear D. With 0 bases removed from V and 4 bases from J, the gap between germline ends came to 12 bases. CDR3 length: 15 residues. Germline V gene sequence: CDR1 SGHTA, CDR2 FQGNSA. The CDR3 region is CASSLAARLSYGYTF. The CDR3 DNA follows: TGTGCCAGCAGCTTAGCGGCCAGGCTGAGCTATGGCTACACCTTC.

This clone was seen a few times. This chain links TRBV30 with TRBJ1-1, with D perhaps matching TRBD1 (6 bases). CDR1 and CDR2 from the germline V gene are GTSNPN and SVGIG (reference sequence). Trimming cost V 5 bases and J 1 base, with 11 bases left between them. The CDR3 contains 13 residues. The DNA for the CDR3 is TGTGCCTGGCTGGGACAACGGAACACTGAAGCTTTCTTT. It translates to CAWLGQRNTEAFF. Together with reference TRBV30 and TRBJ1-1, the CDR3 gives the full variable domain: SQTIHQWPATLVQPVGSPLSLECTVEGTSNPNLYWYRQAAGRGLQLLFYSVGIGQISSEVPQNLSASRPQDRQFILSSKKLLLSDSGFYLCAWLGQRNTEAFFGQGTRLTVV.

The chain joins TRBV13 to TRBJ2-3, with a weak D call TRBD2 (5 bases). V lost 2 bases, J lost 0 bases, and 12 bases lay in between. This CDR3 comprises 16 residues. Germline CDR1 reads PRHDT; CDR2 reads FYEKMQ (reference sequence). The CDR3, as DNA: TGTGCCAGCAGCTTAAAAGCGGACCCAAGCACAGATACGCAGTATTTT. As protein: CASSLKADPSTDTQYF.

The chain employs TRBV7-9 and TRBJ1-1; no firm D call. The CDR3 has 13 residues. Germline V gives CDR1 SEHNR, CDR2 FQNEAQ (reference sequence). V was trimmed by 5 bases and J by 1 base, leaving 8 bases between them. The CDR3: CASSQVGNTEAFF. CDR3 nucleotides: TGTGCCAGCAGCCAGGTGGGGAACACTGAAGCTTTCTTT.

The chain recombines TRBV28 with TRBJ1-3, with D tentatively TRBD1 (5 bases). With 5 bases removed from V and 2 bases from J, the gap between germline ends came to 13 bases. Germline V gene sequence: CDR1 MDHEN, CDR2 SYDVKM. The length of the CDR3 is 15 residues. This CDR3 reads CASSPPGVPGNTIYF. CDR3 DNA sequence: TGTGCCAGCAGTCCCCCGGGGGTTCCTGGAAACACCATATATTTT.

The chain carries TRBV21-1 and TRBJ2-7; the D call of TRBD2 is as the table states it, not checked on the DNA. TRBV21-1 is a known pseudogene. This CDR3 has 15 residues. The CDR3 loop reads CASSKTTPISYEQYF. The CDR3 DNA follows: TGTGCCAGCAGCAAAACCACTCCTATCTCCTACGAGCAGTACTTC.

This chain joins TRBV28 and TRBJ1-4; a weak D match, TRBD1 (6 bases). The ends were cut back, 6 bases at V and 4 bases at J, with 18 bases in the middle. Germline-derived CDR1 and CDR2 are MDHEN and SYDVKM. The CDR3 is made up of 16 amino acids. The CDR3 DNA reads TGTGCCAGCAGCGTATCCGGGGGGCATGGTAATGAAAAACTGTTTTTT. Protein: CASSVSGGHGNEKLFF.

The rearrangement links TRBV28 to TRBJ1-1; TRBD1 might be the D (5 bases). The CDR3 is made up of 14 amino acids. From germline, CDR1 is MDHEN and CDR2 SYDVKM. V was clipped by 5 bases and J by 0 bases, with 10 bases between them. For the CDR3, the DNA is TGTGCCAGCAGTCCAGGGCCTATGAACACTGAAGCTTTCTTT. Residues: CASSPGPMNTEAFF.

V gene TRBV5-4 combines with J gene TRBJ2-5; perhaps TRBD2 as D (7 bases). The CDR3 runs to 14 residues. Trimming took 0 bases from V and 5 from J, leaving 11 bases between them. Germline CDR1 reads SGHNT; CDR2 reads YYREEE (reference sequence). CDR3 DNA: TGTGCCAGCAGCTTGGACGGGGGGCGGGAGACCCAGTACTTC. It yields the protein CASSLDGGRETQYF.